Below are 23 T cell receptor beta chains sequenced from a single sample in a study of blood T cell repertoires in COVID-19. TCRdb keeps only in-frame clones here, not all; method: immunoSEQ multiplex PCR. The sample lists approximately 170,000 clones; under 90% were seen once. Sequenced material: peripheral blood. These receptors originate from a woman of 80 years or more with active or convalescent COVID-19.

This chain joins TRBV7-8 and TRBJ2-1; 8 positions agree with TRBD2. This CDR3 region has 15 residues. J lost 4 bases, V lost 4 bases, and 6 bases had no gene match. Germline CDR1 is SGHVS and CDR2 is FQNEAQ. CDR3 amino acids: CASSWSGSSYNEQFF. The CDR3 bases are TGTGCCAGCAGCTGGAGCGGGAGTTCTTACAATGAGCAGTTCTTC.

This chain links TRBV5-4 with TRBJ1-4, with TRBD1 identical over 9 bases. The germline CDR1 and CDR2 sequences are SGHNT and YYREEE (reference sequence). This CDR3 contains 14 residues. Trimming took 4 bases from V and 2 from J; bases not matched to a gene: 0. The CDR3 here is CASSGQGTNEKLFF. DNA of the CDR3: TGTGCCAGCAGCGGACAGGGGACTAATGAAAAACTGTTTTTT. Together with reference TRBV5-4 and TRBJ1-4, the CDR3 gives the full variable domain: ETGVTQSPTHLIKTRGQQVTLRCSSQSGHNTVSWYQQALGQGPQFIFQYYREEENGRGNFPPRFSGLQFPNYSSELNVNALELDDSALYLCASSGQGTNEKLFFGSGTQLSVL.

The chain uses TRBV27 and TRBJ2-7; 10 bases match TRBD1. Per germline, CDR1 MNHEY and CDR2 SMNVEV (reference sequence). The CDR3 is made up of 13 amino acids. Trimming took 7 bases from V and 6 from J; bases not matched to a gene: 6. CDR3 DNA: TGTGCCAGCAATCCGGGACAGGGGCCCGAGCAGTACTTC. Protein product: CASNPGQGPEQYF.

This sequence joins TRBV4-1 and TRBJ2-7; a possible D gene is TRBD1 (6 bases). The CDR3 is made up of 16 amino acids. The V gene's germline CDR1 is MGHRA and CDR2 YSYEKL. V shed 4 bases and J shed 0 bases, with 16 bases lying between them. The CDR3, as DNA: TGCGCCAGCAGCCGCGAAAGTCAGGGGCTCTCCTACGAGCAGTACTTC. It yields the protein CASSRESQGLSYEQYF.

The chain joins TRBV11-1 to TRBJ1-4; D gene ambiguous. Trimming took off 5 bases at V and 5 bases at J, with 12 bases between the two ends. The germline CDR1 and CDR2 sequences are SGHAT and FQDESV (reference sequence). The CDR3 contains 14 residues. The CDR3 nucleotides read TGTGCCAGCAGCCCGCGGAGCCGAAATGAAAAACTGTTTTTT. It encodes CASSPRSRNEKLFF.

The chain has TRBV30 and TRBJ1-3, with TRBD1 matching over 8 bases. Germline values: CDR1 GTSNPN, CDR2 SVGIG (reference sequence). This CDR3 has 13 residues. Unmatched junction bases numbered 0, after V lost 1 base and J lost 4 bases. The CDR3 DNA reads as TGTGCCTGGAGTGCAGGGGGCGGAAACACCATATATTTT. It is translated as CAWSAGGGNTIYF.

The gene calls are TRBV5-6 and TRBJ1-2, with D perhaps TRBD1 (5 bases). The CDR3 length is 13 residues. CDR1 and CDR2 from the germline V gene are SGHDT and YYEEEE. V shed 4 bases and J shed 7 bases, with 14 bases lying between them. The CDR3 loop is CASSLGGGSGYTF. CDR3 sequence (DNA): TGTGCCAGCAGCCTCGGGGGAGGCTCTGGCTACACCTTC.

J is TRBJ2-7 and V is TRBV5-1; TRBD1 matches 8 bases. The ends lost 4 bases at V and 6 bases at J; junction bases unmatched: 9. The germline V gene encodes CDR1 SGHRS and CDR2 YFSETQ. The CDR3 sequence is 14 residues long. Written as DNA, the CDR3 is TGCGCCAGCAGCCGCACGGCAGGGGGCTTCGAGCAGTACTTC. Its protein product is CASSRTAGGFEQYF.

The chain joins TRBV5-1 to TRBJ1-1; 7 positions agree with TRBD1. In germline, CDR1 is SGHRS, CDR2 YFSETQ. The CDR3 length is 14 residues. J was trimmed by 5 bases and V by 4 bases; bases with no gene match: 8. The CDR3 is CASSGTTGRTEAFF. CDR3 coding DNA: TGCGCCAGCAGCGGGACGACAGGGAGGACTGAAGCTTTCTTT.

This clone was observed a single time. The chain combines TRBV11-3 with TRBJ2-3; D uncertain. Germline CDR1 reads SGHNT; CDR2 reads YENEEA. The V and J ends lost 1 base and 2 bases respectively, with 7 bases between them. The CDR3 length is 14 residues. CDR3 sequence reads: CASSLGTDTDTQYF. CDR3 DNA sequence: TGTGCCAGCAGCTTAGGAACAGACACAGATACGCAGTATTTT.

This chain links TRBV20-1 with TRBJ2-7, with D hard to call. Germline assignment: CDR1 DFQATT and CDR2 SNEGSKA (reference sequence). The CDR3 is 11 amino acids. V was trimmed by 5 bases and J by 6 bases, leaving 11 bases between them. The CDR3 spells CSADARLEQYF. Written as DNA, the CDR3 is TGCAGTGCTGACGCTAGGCTCGAGCAGTACTTC.

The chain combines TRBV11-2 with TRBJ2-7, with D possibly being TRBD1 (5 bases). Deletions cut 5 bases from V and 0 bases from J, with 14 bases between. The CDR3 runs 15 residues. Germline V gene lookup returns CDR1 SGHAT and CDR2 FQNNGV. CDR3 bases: TGTGCCAGCAGCCCCCAGGGCCGTGCCTCCTACGAGCAGTACTTC. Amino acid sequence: CASSPQGRASYEQYF.

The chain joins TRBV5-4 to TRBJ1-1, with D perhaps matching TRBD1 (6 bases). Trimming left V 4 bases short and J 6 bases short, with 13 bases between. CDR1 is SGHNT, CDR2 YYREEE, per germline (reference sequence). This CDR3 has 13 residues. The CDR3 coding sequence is TGTGCCAGCAGCGCGACTGGGGGCTCTGAAGCTTTCTTT. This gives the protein CASSATGGSEAFF.

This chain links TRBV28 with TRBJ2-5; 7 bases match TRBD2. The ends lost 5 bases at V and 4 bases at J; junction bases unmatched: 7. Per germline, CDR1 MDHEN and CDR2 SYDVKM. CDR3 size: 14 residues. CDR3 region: CASSRRELGETQYF. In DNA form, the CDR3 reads TGTGCCAGCAGTCGGCGGGAGCTCGGAGAGACCCAGTACTTC.

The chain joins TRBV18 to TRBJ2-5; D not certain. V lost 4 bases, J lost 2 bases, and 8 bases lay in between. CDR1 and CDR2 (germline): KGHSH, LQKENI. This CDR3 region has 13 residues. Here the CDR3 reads CASSRSEQETQYF. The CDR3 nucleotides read TGTGCCAGCTCACGGTCAGAACAAGAGACCCAGTACTTC.

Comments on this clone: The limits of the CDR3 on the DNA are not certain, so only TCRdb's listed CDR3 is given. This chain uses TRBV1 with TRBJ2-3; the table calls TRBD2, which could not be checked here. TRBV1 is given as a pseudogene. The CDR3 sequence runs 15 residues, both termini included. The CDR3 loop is CTSSPWGRGTDTQYF.

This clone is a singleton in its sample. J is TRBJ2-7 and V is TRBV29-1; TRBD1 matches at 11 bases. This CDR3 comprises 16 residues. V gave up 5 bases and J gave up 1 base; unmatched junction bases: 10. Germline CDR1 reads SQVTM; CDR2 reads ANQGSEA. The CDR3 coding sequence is TGCAGCGTTCCGAAGGGGACAGGGGGGCTTTCCTACGAGCAGTACTTC. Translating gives CSVPKGTGGLSYEQYF.

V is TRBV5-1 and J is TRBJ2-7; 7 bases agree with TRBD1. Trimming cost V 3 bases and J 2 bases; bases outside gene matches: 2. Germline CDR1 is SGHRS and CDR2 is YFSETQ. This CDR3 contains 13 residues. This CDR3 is CASSSTGAYEQYF. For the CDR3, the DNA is TGCGCCAGCAGCTCCACAGGGGCCTACGAGCAGTACTTC.

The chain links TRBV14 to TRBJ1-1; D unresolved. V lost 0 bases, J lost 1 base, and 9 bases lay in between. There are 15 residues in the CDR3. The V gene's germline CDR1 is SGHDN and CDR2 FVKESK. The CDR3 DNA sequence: TGTGCCAGCAGCCAAGATGAGGTAAAGAACACTGAAGCTTTCTTT. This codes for CASSQDEVKNTEAFF.

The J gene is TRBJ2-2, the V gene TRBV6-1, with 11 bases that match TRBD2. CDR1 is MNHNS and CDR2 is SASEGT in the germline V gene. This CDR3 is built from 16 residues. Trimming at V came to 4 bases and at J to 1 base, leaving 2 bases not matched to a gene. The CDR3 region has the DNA TGTGCCAGCAGTGTTAGCGGGAGGGGGAACACCGGGGAGCTGTTTTTT. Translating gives CASSVSGRGNTGELFF.

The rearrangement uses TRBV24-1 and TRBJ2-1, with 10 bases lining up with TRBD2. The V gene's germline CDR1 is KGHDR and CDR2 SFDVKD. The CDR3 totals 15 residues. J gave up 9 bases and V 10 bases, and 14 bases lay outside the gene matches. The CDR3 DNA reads TGTGCCACTGAAGCGGGAGGGGTAAAAGGGGGTGAGCAGTTCTTC. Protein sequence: CATEAGGVKGGEQFF.

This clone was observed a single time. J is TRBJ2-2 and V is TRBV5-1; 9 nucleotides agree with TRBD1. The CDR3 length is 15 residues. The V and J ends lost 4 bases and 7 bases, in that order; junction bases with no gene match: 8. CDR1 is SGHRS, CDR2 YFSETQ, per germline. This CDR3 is CASSPDRGSGGELFF. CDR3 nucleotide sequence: TGCGCCAGCAGCCCTGACAGGGGGTCGGGCGGGGAGCTGTTTTTT. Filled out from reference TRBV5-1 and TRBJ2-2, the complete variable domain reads KAGVTQTPRYLIKTRGQQVTLSCSPISGHRSVSWYQQTPGQGLQFLFEYFSETQRNKGNFPGRFSGRQFSNSRSEMNVSTLELGDSALYLCASSPDRGSGGELFFGEGSRLTVL.

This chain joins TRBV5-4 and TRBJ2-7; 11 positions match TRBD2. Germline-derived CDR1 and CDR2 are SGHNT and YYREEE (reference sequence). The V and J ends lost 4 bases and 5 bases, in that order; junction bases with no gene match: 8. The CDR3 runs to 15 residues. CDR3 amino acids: CASSPETSGKDEQYF. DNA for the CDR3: TGTGCCAGCAGCCCCGAGACTAGCGGGAAGGACGAGCAGTACTTC.